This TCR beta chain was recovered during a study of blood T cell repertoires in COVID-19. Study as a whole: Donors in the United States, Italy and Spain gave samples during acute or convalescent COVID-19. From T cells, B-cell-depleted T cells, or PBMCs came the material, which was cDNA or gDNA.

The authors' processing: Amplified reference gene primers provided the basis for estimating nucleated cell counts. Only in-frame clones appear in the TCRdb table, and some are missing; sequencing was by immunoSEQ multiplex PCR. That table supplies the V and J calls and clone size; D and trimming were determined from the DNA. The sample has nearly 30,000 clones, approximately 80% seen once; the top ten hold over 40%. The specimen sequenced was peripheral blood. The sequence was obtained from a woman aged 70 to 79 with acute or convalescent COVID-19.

CDR3 region: CASSRGVTSQETQYF. For the CDR3, the DNA is TGTGCCAGCAGCCGGGGGGTGACTAGTCAAGAGACCCAGTACTTC. The chain has TRBV7-2 and TRBJ2-5; 7 bases map to TRBD2. In germline, CDR1 is SGHTA, CDR2 FQGNSA. The V segment lost 5 bases and the J segment 2 bases; nucleotides outside the gene matches: 8. This CDR3 comprises 15 residues.